The clone carrying this T cell receptor beta chain appeared a few times. This sample was taken from a study of blood T cell repertoires in COVID-19. About the research overall: Whether acute or convalescent, the COVID-19 samples came from the United States, Italy and Spain. PBMCs, B-cell-depleted T cells, or T cells provided the cDNA or gDNA that made up the material.

Generated by immunoSEQ multiplex PCR, the TCRdb table keeps only in-frame clones and is missing some. This table has about 260,000 clones, about nine tenths appearing once. The V gene's germline CDR1 is KGHSH and CDR2 LQKENI. V lost 2 bases, J lost 0 bases, and 4 bases lay in between. CDR3 length equals 13 residues. The sequenced sample was peripheral blood. V and J are TRBV18 and TRBJ1-1; D remains ambiguous. This TCR was sampled from a man between 60 and 75 years old who had recovered from COVID-19. For the CDR3, the DNA is TGTGCCAGCTCACCAGGCATGAACACTGAAGCTTTCTTT. Translated: CASSPGMNTEAFF.